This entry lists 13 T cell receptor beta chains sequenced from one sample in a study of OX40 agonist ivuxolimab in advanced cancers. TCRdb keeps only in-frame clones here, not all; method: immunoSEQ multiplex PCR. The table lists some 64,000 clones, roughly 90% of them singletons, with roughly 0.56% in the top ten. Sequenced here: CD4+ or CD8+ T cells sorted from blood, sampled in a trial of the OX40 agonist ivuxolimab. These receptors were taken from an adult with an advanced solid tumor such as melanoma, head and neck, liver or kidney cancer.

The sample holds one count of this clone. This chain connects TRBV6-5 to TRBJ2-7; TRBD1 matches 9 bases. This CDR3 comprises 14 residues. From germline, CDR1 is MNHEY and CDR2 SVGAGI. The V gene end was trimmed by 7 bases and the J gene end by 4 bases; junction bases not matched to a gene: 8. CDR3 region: CASTLQGAIYEQYF. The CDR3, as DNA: TGTGCCAGCACCTTACAGGGGGCTATTTACGAGCAGTACTTC.

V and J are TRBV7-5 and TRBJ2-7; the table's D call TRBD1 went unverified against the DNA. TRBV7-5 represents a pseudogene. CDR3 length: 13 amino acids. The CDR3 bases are TGTGCCAGCAGCTTAGCAGGGGACTACGAGCAGTACTTC. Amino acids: CASSLAGDYEQYF.

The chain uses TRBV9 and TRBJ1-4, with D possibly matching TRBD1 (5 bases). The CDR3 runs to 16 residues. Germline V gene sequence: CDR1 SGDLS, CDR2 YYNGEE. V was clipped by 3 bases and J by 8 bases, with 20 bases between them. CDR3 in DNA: TGTGCCAGCAGCGGCCCGGGGACTCCCGGAGGAGAAAAACTGTTTTTT. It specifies CASSGPGTPGGEKLFF.

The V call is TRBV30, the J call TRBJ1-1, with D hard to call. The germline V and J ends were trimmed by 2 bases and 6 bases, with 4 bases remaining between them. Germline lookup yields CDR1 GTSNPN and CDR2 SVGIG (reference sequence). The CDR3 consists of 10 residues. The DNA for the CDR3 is TGTGCCTGGAGTAAGGCTGAAGCTTTCTTT. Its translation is CAWSKAEAFF.

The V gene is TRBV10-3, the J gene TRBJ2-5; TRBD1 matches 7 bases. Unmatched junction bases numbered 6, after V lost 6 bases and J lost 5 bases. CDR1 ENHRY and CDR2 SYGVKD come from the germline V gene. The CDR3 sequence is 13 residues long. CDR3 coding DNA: TGTGCCATCAGCAGAACAGGGGCGGAGACCCAGTACTTC. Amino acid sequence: CAISRTGAETQYF.

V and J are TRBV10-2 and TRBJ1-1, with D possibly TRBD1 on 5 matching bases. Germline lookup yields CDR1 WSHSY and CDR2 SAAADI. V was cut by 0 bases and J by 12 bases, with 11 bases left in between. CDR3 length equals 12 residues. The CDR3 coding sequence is TGCGCCAGCAGTGAGTCGAAGGGGTCAACTTTCTTT. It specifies CASSESKGSTFF.

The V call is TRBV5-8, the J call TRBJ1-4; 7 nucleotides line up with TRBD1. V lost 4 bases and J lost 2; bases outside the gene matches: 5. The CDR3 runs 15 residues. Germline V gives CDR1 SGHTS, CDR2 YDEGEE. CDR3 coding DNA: TGTGCCAGCAGCCCAGACAGGGCGACTAATGAAAAACTGTTTTTT. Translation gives CASSPDRATNEKLFF.

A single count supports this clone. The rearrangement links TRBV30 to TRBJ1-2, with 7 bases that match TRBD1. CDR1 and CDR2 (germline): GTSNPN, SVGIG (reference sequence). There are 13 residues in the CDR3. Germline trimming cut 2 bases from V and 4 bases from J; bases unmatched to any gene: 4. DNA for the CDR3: TGTGCCTGGAGTTTGACAGGGCCCTATGGCTACACCTTC. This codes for CAWSLTGPYGYTF.

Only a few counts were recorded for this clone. The CDR3 sequence: CASRGTNKGNTEAFF. CDR3 nucleotide sequence: TGTGCCAGTAGGGGGACAAACAAAGGGAACACTGAAGCTTTCTTT. The chain carries TRBV19 and TRBJ1-1; D perhaps matches TRBD1 (6 bases). Between the trimmed V and J ends, which lost 6 bases and 1 base, there was a span of 15 bases. This CDR3 region has 15 residues. Germline CDR1 and CDR2: LNHDA and SQIVND (reference sequence).

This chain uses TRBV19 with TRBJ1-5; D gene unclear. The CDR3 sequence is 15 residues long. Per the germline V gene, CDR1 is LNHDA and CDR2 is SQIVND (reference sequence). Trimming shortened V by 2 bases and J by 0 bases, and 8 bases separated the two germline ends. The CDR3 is CASSIIPSSNQPQHF. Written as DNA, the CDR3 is TGTGCCAGTAGTATAATCCCCAGTAGCAATCAGCCCCAGCATTTT.

CDR3 coding DNA: TGTGCCAGCAGCGAAGGGGCCTGGGTGGATGAGCAGTTCTTC. This gives the protein CASSEGAWVDEQFF. The rearrangement links TRBV7-9 to TRBJ2-1, with D tentatively TRBD1 (5 bases). Between the trimmed V and J ends, which lost 5 bases and 8 bases, there was a span of 16 bases. The germline gives CDR1 SEHNR, CDR2 FQNEAQ (reference sequence). The CDR3 covers 14 residues. Variable domain in full (rest from reference TRBV7-9 and TRBJ2-1): DTGVSQNPRHKITKRGQNVTFRCDPISEHNRLYWYRQTLGQGPEFLTYFQNEAQLEKSRLLSDRFSAERPKGSFSTLEIQRTEQGDSAMYLCASSEGAWVDEQFFGPGTRLTVL.

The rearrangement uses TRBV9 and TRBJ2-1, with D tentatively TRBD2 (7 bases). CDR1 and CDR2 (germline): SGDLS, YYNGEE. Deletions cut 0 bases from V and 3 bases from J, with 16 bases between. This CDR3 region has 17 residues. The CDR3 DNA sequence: TGTGCCAGCAGCGTAGCCCCTACCGGGGGGCTCTACAATGAGCAGTTCTTC. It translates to CASSVAPTGGLYNEQFF.

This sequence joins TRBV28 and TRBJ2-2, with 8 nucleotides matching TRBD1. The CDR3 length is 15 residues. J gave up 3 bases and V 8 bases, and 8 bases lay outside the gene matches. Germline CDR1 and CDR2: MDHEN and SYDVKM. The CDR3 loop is CASGTGQDYTGELFF. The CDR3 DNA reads TGTGCCAGCGGAACGGGACAGGACTACACCGGGGAGCTGTTTTTT. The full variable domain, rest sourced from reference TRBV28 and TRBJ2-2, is DVKVTQSSRYLVKRTGEKVFLECVQDMDHENMFWYRQDPGLGLRLIYFSYDVKMKEKGDIPEGYSVSREKKERFSLILESASTNQTSMYLCASGTGQDYTGELFFGEGSRLTVL.